The source of this T cell receptor (beta chain) is a study of blood T cell repertoires in COVID-19. Across the study: COVID-19 samples, acute and convalescent, were from the United States, Italy and Spain. In each case, the material was cDNA or gDNA derived from T cells, B-cell-depleted T cells, or PBMCs.

This clone was counted between two and nine times. This CDR3 has 14 amino acids. Trimming took off 4 bases at V and 0 bases at J, with 7 bases between the two ends. Germline assignment: CDR1 MDHEN and CDR2 SYDVKM. Per the original data handling: By means of reference gene primer amplification, nucleated cell counts were estimated. Libraries were prepared by immunoSEQ multiplex PCR; TCRdb keeps only in-frame clonotypes and omits some of them. Clonal size and the V and J genes are those of that table, whereas D and trimming came from the DNA. The sample includes some 90,000 clones, about 92% of them seen just once.

The sample comprised peripheral blood. The chain combines TRBV28 with TRBJ2-1, with no clear D. The receptor was isolated from a man aged 45 to 65 with acute or convalescent COVID-19. In DNA, the CDR3 is TGTGCCAGCAGTTCTCCCCCCTCCTACAATGAGCAGTTCTTC. Protein product: CASSSPPSYNEQFF.